The clone carrying this T cell receptor (beta chain) was counted a single time. What it recognizes is unknown. The source of the sample is a study of cytomegalovirus exposure and HLA in healthy donors. PCR used 60 Vbeta primers and 13 Jbeta primers. This table comes from immunoSEQ multiplex PCR, and its TCRdb copy is limited to in-frame clones, with some not included. Of about 67,000 clones detected, 78% appear once; the ten largest clones hold around 9.7%. Germline lookup yields CDR1 LNHDA and CDR2 SQIVND (reference sequence). CDR3 length: 18 amino acids. The V and J ends lost 1 base and 8 bases, in that order; junction bases with no gene match: 13. Whereas donors were nominally healthy upon sampling, unrecorded immune exposures were probable. Findings and limits, study-wide: As was reported, the classifier diagnosed cytomegalovirus status with high specificity and sensitivity.

The source is a man aged 35 to 55 in good health and CMV-seronegative. The V call is TRBV19, the J call TRBJ2-2; TRBD2 agrees at 10 bases. Sequencing was performed on PBMCs. CDR3 sequence (DNA): TGTGCCAGTAGTATAGTCGGCCTAGCGGGAGTACCTCTAGGGGAGCTGTTTTTT. It is translated as CASSIVGLAGVPLGELFF.